Each of the 29 T cell receptor beta chains below was sequenced from the same sample in a study of blood T cell repertoires in COVID-19 (TCRdb year 2020). Receptors were amplified or captured by the immunoSEQ multiplex PCR assay. TCRdb obtained this table from immuneACCESS and retained in-frame rearrangements with V and J assigned. These tables miss some clones; where compared with another copy, unresolved V genes account for less than half of the shortfall, and the remainder is unexplained. Here the sample has 180,000 or so clones; about 89% occur a single time. The biggest ten clones account for 2.5% of the sample. Sequences were obtained from peripheral blood. These receptors all stem from a man aged 35-49 years with active or convalescent COVID-19.

J is TRBJ1-6 and V is TRBV9, with D tentatively TRBD1 (5 bases). The length of the CDR3 is 15 residues. V shed 4 bases and J shed 7 bases, with 15 bases lying between them. The V gene's germline CDR1 is SGDLS and CDR2 YYNGEE. The chain's CDR3 is CASSKTGLGNSPLHF. The CDR3 DNA reads TGTGCCAGCAGCAAAACAGGCCTAGGGAATTCACCCCTCCACTTT.

The DNA of the CDR3 is TGTGCCAGCAGCGCGGCAGTGGGTCAGGGCTCCTACGAGCAGTACTTC. Amino acids: CASSAAVGQGSYEQYF. The V and J genes are TRBV11-2 and TRBJ2-7; D perhaps matches TRBD1 (5 bases). The germline V gene encodes CDR1 SGHAT and CDR2 FQNNGV. The CDR3 is 16 residues long. Trimming took off 5 bases at V and 0 bases at J, with 17 bases between the two ends.

This chain uses TRBV19 with TRBJ1-5; D unclear. The CDR3 extends over 15 amino acids. In germline, CDR1 is LNHDA, CDR2 SQIVND (reference sequence). Trimming stripped 3 bases from V and 4 bases from J, with 13 bases between. The CDR3: CASSISGHPNQPQHF. The CDR3 DNA is TGTGCCAGTAGTATTAGCGGCCACCCGAATCAGCCCCAGCATTTT.

The CDR3 DNA reads as TGTGCCAGCAGCCCAAGACTAGCCCTATCGACCGGGGAGCTGTTTTTT. As protein: CASSPRLALSTGELFF. The chain carries TRBV9 and TRBJ2-2; 7 bases are a match to TRBD2. The germline V gene encodes CDR1 SGDLS and CDR2 YYNGEE. The CDR3 extends over 16 amino acids. V lost 4 bases to trimming and J lost 5 bases; unmatched junction nucleotides: 11.

The V and J genes are TRBV11-2 and TRBJ1-1, with a tentative D call TRBD1 (6 bases). This CDR3 contains 14 residues. The V and J ends lost 2 bases and 1 base respectively, with 8 bases between them. Germline values: CDR1 SGHAT, CDR2 FQNNGV. CDR3 sequence reads: CASSLQQGNTEAFF. DNA for the CDR3: TGTGCCAGCAGCTTACAACAGGGGAACACTGAAGCTTTCTTT.

The chain combines TRBV7-6 with TRBJ1-1; the D is unclear. The CDR3 covers 12 residues. V was shortened by 4 bases and J by 4 bases, with 7 bases between the two germline ends. In germline, CDR1 is SGHVS, CDR2 FNYEAQ. DNA of the CDR3: TGTGCCAGCAGCTCGGAGTCCACTGAAGCTTTCTTT. Translating it yields CASSSESTEAFF.

J is TRBJ2-3 and V is TRBV9, with 8 bases aligning to TRBD2. Unmatched junction bases numbered 7, after V lost 3 bases and J lost 1 base. The CDR3 totals 16 residues. Germline values: CDR1 SGDLS, CDR2 YYNGEE. CDR3 DNA sequence: TGTGCCAGCAGCGGCTACGGAGCGGGGGGCACAGATACGCAGTATTTT. Amino acids: CASSGYGAGGTDTQYF.

The gene calls are TRBV11-2 and TRBJ2-2; D uncertain. With 4 bases removed from V and 4 bases from J, the gap between germline ends came to 7 bases. This CDR3 has 13 amino acids. CDR1 is SGHAT and CDR2 is FQNNGV in the germline V gene. The DNA for the CDR3 is TGTGCCAGCAGCTCGTACACCACCGGGGAGCTGTTTTTT. Translation: CASSSYTTGELFF.

A note on this clone: Other DNA sequences in this sample translate to the same CDR3. The chain joins TRBV28 to TRBJ1-1; TRBD1 might be the D (5 bases). Germline values: CDR1 MDHEN, CDR2 SYDVKM. V gave up 3 bases and J gave up 5 bases, with 10 bases separating them. The CDR3 extends over 13 amino acids. CDR3 sequence reads: CASSLGGGTEAFF. In DNA, the CDR3 is TGTGCCAGCAGTTTGGGGGGTGGGACTGAAGCTTTCTTT.

This clone was seen repeatedly, ten times or more. The chain has TRBV13 and TRBJ1-4; D gene uncertain. The CDR3 runs 15 residues. V was clipped by 0 bases and J by 7 bases, with 12 bases between them. The V gene's germline CDR1 is PRHDT and CDR2 FYEKMQ (reference sequence). The CDR3 sequence: CASSLGWAPPEKLFF. CDR3 coding DNA: TGTGCCAGCAGCTTAGGCTGGGCCCCCCCTGAAAAACTGTTTTTT.

The CDR3 nucleotides read TGTGCCAGCAGCCCCGACAGGGGGTACGAAGCTTTCTTT. Translation: CASSPDRGYEAFF. This chain connects TRBV5-6 to TRBJ1-1; 9 bases line up with TRBD1. The V gene's germline CDR1 is SGHDT and CDR2 YYEEEE. The V segment lost 4 bases and the J segment 8 bases; nucleotides outside the gene matches: 6. CDR3 length: 13 amino acids.

In DNA form, the CDR3 reads TGTGCCAGCAGCCTTAATTTCGGGACAGGGGCAAATGAGCAGTTCTTC. Translated: CASSLNFGTGANEQFF. The chain links TRBV28 to TRBJ2-1, with 10 bases identical to TRBD1. Losses at the gene ends were 6 bases for V and 7 bases for J; bases not matched to a gene: 12. Germline CDR1 reads MDHEN; CDR2 reads SYDVKM. CDR3 length: 16 amino acids.

The J gene is TRBJ1-6, the V gene TRBV28; 7 bases align to TRBD1. This CDR3 has 15 amino acids. Germline trimming cut 7 bases from V and 1 base from J; bases unmatched to any gene: 4. Germline V CDR1 and CDR2: MDHEN, SYDVKM. CDR3 DNA: TGTGCCAGCATTAGGGGGCAATCCTATAATTCACCCCTCCACTTT. It translates to CASIRGQSYNSPLHF.

This clone was recorded only once. The gene calls are TRBV5-4 and TRBJ2-5; TRBD2 might be the D (5 bases). Germline loops: CDR1 SGHNT, CDR2 YYREEE (reference sequence). CDR3 length: 14 amino acids. The CDR3 DNA is TGTGCTAACTCCGTCGACCGGGGCCAAGAGACCCAGTACTTC. This codes for CANSVDRGQETQYF.

The V gene is TRBV27, the J gene TRBJ2-1, with 8 positions matching TRBD2. Per the germline V gene, CDR1 is MNHEY and CDR2 is SMNVEV (reference sequence). The V segment lost 7 bases and the J segment 3 bases; nucleotides outside the gene matches: 2. The CDR3 has 13 amino acids. CDR3 coding DNA: TGTGCCAGCAATAGCGGGGTCTACAATGAGCAGTTCTTC. Translating gives CASNSGVYNEQFF.

This clone was recorded only once. The chain recombines TRBV27 with TRBJ2-2; 10 bases fit TRBD2. V lost 5 bases, J lost 9 bases, and 12 bases stayed unmatched. Germline V lookup: CDR1 MNHEY, CDR2 SMNVEV (reference sequence). This CDR3 is built from 16 residues. The CDR3 reads CASSPRLAGTKRELFF. CDR3 nucleotides: TGTGCCAGCAGTCCCCGACTAGCGGGTACGAAGAGGGAGCTGTTTTTT.

The V and J genes are TRBV2 and TRBJ2-7, with TRBD2 identical over 7 bases. There are 14 residues in the CDR3. The germline gives CDR1 SNHLY, CDR2 FYNNEI. Trimming cost V 5 bases and J 2 bases; bases outside gene matches: 6. The CDR3 region has the DNA TGTGCCAGCAGTTCAGGGAGGGGTACCTACGAGCAGTACTTC. Translation: CASSSGRGTYEQYF.

The chain couples TRBV7-6 to TRBJ2-3, with D possibly being TRBD2 (6 bases). The ends were cut back, 0 bases at V and 9 bases at J, with 13 bases in the middle. Germline V gene lookup returns CDR1 SGHVS and CDR2 FNYEAQ. CDR3 length: 14 amino acids. CDR3 residues: CASSLAGLGATQYF. The CDR3, as DNA: TGTGCCAGCAGCTTAGCGGGACTTGGCGCCACGCAGTATTTT.

The chain recombines TRBV19 with TRBJ2-1; D possibly corresponds to TRBD1 (6 bases). CDR1 and CDR2 from the germline V gene are LNHDA and SQIVND (reference sequence). CDR3 length equals 13 residues. Deletions cut 6 bases from V and 9 bases from J, with 15 bases between. For the CDR3, the DNA is TGTGCCAGTAGCCCTTCCAGGGGAATTGAGCAGTTCTTC. Amino acid sequence: CASSPSRGIEQFF.

The V and J genes are TRBV30 and TRBJ1-2, with 9 bases fitting TRBD1. The CDR3 is 13 residues long. V was pared by 1 base and J by 4 bases, with 1 base of the junction left unmatched. The germline V gene encodes CDR1 GTSNPN and CDR2 SVGIG (reference sequence). In DNA, the CDR3 is TGTGCCTGGAGTGCGGGACAGGGCTATGGCTACACCTTC. Amino acid sequence: CAWSAGQGYGYTF.

The rearrangement joins TRBV30 to TRBJ1-5, with 9 bases fitting TRBD1. Germline V gives CDR1 GTSNPN, CDR2 SVGIG (reference sequence). The CDR3 is 14 residues long. V lost 3 bases, J lost 0 bases, and 0 bases stayed unmatched. The CDR3 loop reads CAWRDRGSNQPQHF. CDR3 DNA sequence: TGTGCCTGGAGGGACAGGGGTAGCAATCAGCCCCAGCATTTT.

The chain employs TRBV19 and TRBJ1-1; D ambiguous. Trimming left V 6 bases short and J 2 bases short, with 10 bases between. Germline lookup yields CDR1 LNHDA and CDR2 SQIVND (reference sequence). This CDR3 is built from 13 residues. The CDR3 DNA sequence: TGTGCCAGTAGCCCGGTCTACAACACTGAAGCTTTCTTT. Its protein product is CASSPVYNTEAFF.

This chain uses TRBV5-1 with TRBJ1-2; TRBD1 matches 7 bases. This CDR3 contains 14 residues. Germline V lookup: CDR1 SGHRS, CDR2 YFSETQ. J lost 8 bases, V lost 3 bases, and 10 bases had no gene match. CDR3 residues: CASSSRTGGGGYTF. CDR3 nucleotides: TGCGCCAGCAGCTCCAGGACAGGCGGCGGGGGCTACACCTTC.

The rearrangement joins TRBV5-1 to TRBJ2-3; possibly TRBD2 for D (5 bases). V lost 3 bases to trimming and J lost 6 bases, with 23 bases between them. CDR1 is SGHRS, CDR2 YFSETQ, per germline. The CDR3 is made up of 17 amino acids. CDR3 amino acids: CASSSNHLEGARDTQYF. As DNA, the CDR3 is TGCGCCAGCAGCTCGAACCACTTAGAGGGCGCGAGGGATACGCAGTATTTT.

Regarding this clone: Other DNA sequences from this sample encode an identical CDR3 as well. The J gene is TRBJ1-1, the V gene TRBV5-6; D is undetermined. Germline V gene lookup returns CDR1 SGHDT and CDR2 YYEEEE. CDR3 length: 13 residues. Trimming removed 1 base from V and 2 bases from J, with 6 bases in between. In DNA, the CDR3 is TGTGCCAGCAGCTTGACAGAAAACACTGAAGCTTTCTTT. Amino acid sequence: CASSLTENTEAFF.

The V and J genes are TRBV25-1 and TRBJ1-5, with a weak D call TRBD1 (5 bases). Germline CDR1 and CDR2: MGHDK and SYGVNS. Trimming cost V 3 bases and J 9 bases, with 9 bases left between them. This CDR3 contains 12 residues. CDR3 loop: CASSDRGGPQHF. The CDR3 nucleotides read TGTGCCAGCAGTGATCGGGGGGGGCCCCAGCATTTT.

This chain joins TRBV7-9 and TRBJ1-6; unclear D gene. V lost 5 bases to trimming and J lost 3 bases, with 11 bases between them. Germline V CDR1 and CDR2: SEHNR, FQNEAQ (reference sequence). The CDR3 spans 15 residues. The CDR3 protein is CASSRGLNYNSPLHF. In DNA, the CDR3 is TGTGCCAGCAGCCGCGGCCTTAACTATAATTCACCCCTCCACTTT.

This chain links TRBV5-4 with TRBJ2-7; 7 bases agree with TRBD2. The CDR3 sequence is 15 residues long. Trimming took 0 bases from V and 0 from J; bases not matched to a gene: 3. CDR1 and CDR2 (germline): SGHNT, YYREEE (reference sequence). Written as DNA, the CDR3 is TGTGCCAGCAGCTTGGAGGGAGGGACCTCCTACGAGCAGTACTTC. As protein: CASSLEGGTSYEQYF.

This rearrangement joins TRBV20-1 to TRBJ2-7; 7 nucleotides match TRBD1. CDR1 is DFQATT, CDR2 SNEGSKA, per germline (reference sequence). V lost 3 bases to trimming and J lost 0 bases; unmatched junction nucleotides: 2. The CDR3 sequence is 13 residues long. CDR3: CSASDRDSYEQYF. The DNA of the CDR3 is TGCAGTGCTAGTGACAGGGACTCCTACGAGCAGTACTTC.